These 16 T cell receptor beta chains came from one sample sequenced in a study of human T cells and chemical hapten exposure. One entry per CDR3 protein, called by TCRdb with MiXCR from the RACE reads. This sample carries approximately 80,000 distinct CDR3 sequences, 10% to 13% of them seen once, and the ten largest clones take about 3.5%. Time point noted: patch test 3, about 24 weeks after DPC sensitization. This sample's treatment: therapeutic diphenylcyclopropenone sensitization with weekly scalp DPC. Sequencing used whole blood, obtained in connection with sensitization to the hapten diphenylcyclopropenone (DPC). The source is a woman between 50 and 59 years old with alopecia areata. Some clones in this sample may be carry-over from other donors' samples.

This clonotype showed up many times. The V and J genes are TRBV7-6 and TRBJ1-1, with D maybe TRBD1 (6 bases). Germline CDR1 SGHVS, CDR2 FNYEAQ. The CDR3 length is 17 residues. Trimming left V 1 base short and J 1 base short, with 16 bases between. CDR3 residues: CASSLVSGGAQNTEAFF. Written as DNA, the CDR3 is TGTGCCAGCAGCTTAGTTTCGGGGGGCGCACAGAACACTGAAGCTTTCTTT.

This clonotype was seen many times. The chain has TRBV7-9 and TRBJ2-2; 13 bases are shared with TRBD2. The V and J ends lost 4 bases and 8 bases, in that order; junction bases with no gene match: 4. The CDR3 loop spans 15 amino acids. Germline V CDR1 and CDR2: SEHNR, FQNEAQ (reference sequence). CDR3 bases: TGTGCCAGCAGCTACGGACTAGCGGGAGAGGGGGAGCTGTTTTTT. Translating gives CASSYGLAGEGELFF.

The sample holds a few counts of this clonotype. A junction end diverges from the germline sequence, so it may reflect a read error. The chain joins TRBV20-1 to TRBJ1-3; D not resolved. There are 14 residues in the CDR3. Germline CDR1 DFQATT, CDR2 SNEGSKA (reference sequence). The CDR3 nucleotides read TGCAGTGCGGCCATCGGTAGTTCTGAAAACACCATATATTTT. Protein product: CSAAIGSSENTIYF.

This clonotype was counted many times. The chain joins TRBV6-5 to TRBJ1-1; D gene ambiguous. The V and J ends lost 4 bases and 8 bases respectively, with 14 bases between them. Germline V gene lookup returns CDR1 MNHEY and CDR2 SVGAGI. The CDR3 has 13 residues. The DNA for the CDR3 is TGTGCCAGCAGTTTCTTACAGTCTTCGGAAGCTTTCTTT. Amino acids: CASSFLQSSEAFF.

CDR3 in amino acids: CASTPTYEQYF. CDR3 coding DNA: TGTGCCAGCACTCCAACCTACGAGCAGTACTTC. The chain uses TRBV12-3 or TRBV12-4 and TRBJ2-7, with D unclear. Trimming shortened V by 7 bases and J by 2 bases, and 6 bases separated the two germline ends. The CDR3 has 11 amino acids.

There are a few counts of this clonotype. This chain uses TRBV2 with TRBJ2-4, with 7 bases fitting TRBD1. CDR1 and CDR2 (germline): SNHLY, FYNNEI. The V and J ends lost 2 bases and 0 bases, in that order; junction bases with no gene match: 10. This CDR3 comprises 18 residues. CDR3 in amino acids: CASSELGRGSLAKNIQYF. CDR3 nucleotide sequence: TGTGCCAGCAGTGAATTAGGCAGGGGGTCCCTAGCCAAAAACATTCAGTACTTC.

In this sample, this clonotype turned up a few times. The V call is TRBV19, the J call TRBJ2-2, with D maybe TRBD2 (5 bases). Trimming shortened V by 5 bases and J by 4 bases, and 17 bases separated the two germline ends. The germline CDR1 and CDR2 sequences are LNHDA and SQIVND (reference sequence). The CDR3 is made up of 16 amino acids. The CDR3 sequence: CASSSPDWILTGELFF. In nucleotides, the CDR3 is TGTGCCAGTAGTTCCCCGGACTGGATTCTCACCGGGGAGCTGTTTTTT.

The chain links TRBV12-3 or TRBV12-4 to TRBJ1-5; D is possibly TRBD1 (5 bases). The CDR3 runs 14 residues. Trimming took 2 bases from V and 4 from J, leaving 9 bases between them. The CDR3 DNA reads as TGTGCCAGCAGTTTACCCGGGGGAAATCAGCCCCAGCATTTT. Protein: CASSLPGGNQPQHF.

Only a few counts were recorded for this clonotype. This chain connects TRBV30 to TRBJ1-5; no clear D. Germline values: CDR1 GTSNPN, CDR2 SVGIG (reference sequence). V was cut by 1 base and J by 0 bases, with 10 bases left in between. The CDR3 sequence is 15 residues long. The CDR3 region has the DNA TGTGCCTGGAGTGGCAAGATCTCTAGCAATCAGCCCCAGCATTTT. Translated, it gives CAWSGKISSNQPQHF.

This clonotype was seen repeatedly, ten times or more. The chain employs TRBV29-1 and TRBJ2-7; the match to TRBD2 covers 14 bases. This CDR3 is 18 amino acids long. CDR1 and CDR2 from the germline V gene are SQVTM and ANQGSEA. The V gene end was trimmed by 4 bases and the J gene end by 1 base; junction bases not matched to a gene: 12. CDR3 amino acids: CSVGHGTSGSGWSYEQYF. As DNA, the CDR3 is TGCAGCGTTGGGCACGGGACTAGCGGGAGTGGTTGGTCCTACGAGCAGTACTTC.

The chain is built from TRBV6-1 and TRBJ2-3; the D is unclear. The CDR3 length is 14 residues. Trimming left V 1 base short and J 5 bases short, with 10 bases between. Germline CDR1 MNHNS, CDR2 SASEGT. The CDR3 sequence is CASSEGWAEDTQYF. The CDR3 DNA sequence: TGTGCCAGCAGTGAAGGATGGGCAGAAGATACGCAGTATTTT.

The chain is built from TRBV2 and TRBJ1-1; D call uncertain. The CDR3 contains 13 residues. V lost 7 bases and J 1 base, leaving 10 bases between the germline ends. Germline V CDR1 and CDR2: SNHLY, FYNNEI. For the CDR3, the DNA is TGTGCCAGCATGTGGCAAACGAACACTGAAGCTTTCTTT. Translated: CASMWQTNTEAFF. Full variable domain (remainder filled in from reference TRBV2 and TRBJ1-1): EPEVTQTPSHQVTQMGQEVILRCVPISNHLYFYWYRQILGQKVEFLVSFYNNEISEKSEIFDDQFSVERPDGSNFTLKIRSTKLEDSAMYFCASMWQTNTEAFFGQGTRLTVV.

There are a few counts of this clonotype. The rearrangement joins TRBV7-2 to TRBJ2-2; 8 bases align to TRBD2. The CDR3 runs to 17 residues. Germline assignment: CDR1 SGHTA and CDR2 FQGNSA. The V gene end was trimmed by 6 bases and the J gene end by 5 bases; junction bases not matched to a gene: 14. CDR3 amino acids: CASSPDSGRAGTGELFF. Here the CDR3 DNA reads TGTGCCAGCAGTCCGGACTCCGGGAGGGCAGGGACCGGGGAGCTGTTTTTT.

V gene TRBV5-1 combines with J gene TRBJ2-5; D unclear. This CDR3 spans 15 amino acids. Germline CDR1 is SGHRS and CDR2 is YFSETQ. V lost 2 bases, J lost 1 base, and 12 bases lay in between. The CDR3 DNA sequence: TGCGCCAGCAGCTTAACCCTTCTTGGCCAAGAGACCCAGTACTTC. Its protein is CASSLTLLGQETQYF. Together with reference TRBV5-1 and TRBJ2-5, the CDR3 gives the full variable domain: KAGVTQTPRYLIKTRGQQVTLSCSPISGHRSVSWYQQTPGQGLQFLFEYFSETQRNKGNFPGRFSGRQFSNSRSEMNVSTLELGDSALYLCASSLTLLGQETQYFGPGTRLLVL.

This chain joins TRBV20-1 and TRBJ2-7; tentative D call: TRBD1 (7 bases). The CDR3 has 14 residues. The germline V gene encodes CDR1 DFQATT and CDR2 SNEGSKA (reference sequence). V was trimmed by 5 bases and J by 3 bases, leaving 17 bases between them. The CDR3 region is CSAQRRGRGYEQYF. For the CDR3, the DNA is TGCAGTGCTCAGAGAAGGGGGCGGGGCTACGAGCAGTACTTC.

In this sample, this clonotype turned up many times. The chain uses TRBV5-4 and TRBJ1-1; D is unresolved. V dropped 2 bases and J dropped 0 bases, with 17 bases sitting between them. The CDR3 spans 17 residues. Germline values: CDR1 SGHNT, CDR2 YYREEE (reference sequence). The CDR3 sequence is CASSLDVWTELNTEAFF. The CDR3 region has the DNA TGTGCCAGCAGCTTAGACGTTTGGACGGAATTGAACACTGAAGCTTTCTTT.